This T cell receptor (beta chain) was sequenced in a study of shared clonotypes between healthy human individuals. CDR1 is SGHDT and CDR2 is YYEEEE in the germline V gene. V lost 3 bases and J lost 0; bases outside the gene matches: 5. The CDR3 totals 15 residues. The study's findings and limits: Larger estimated richness was generally recorded for naive subsets relative to memory subsets. Non-shared clonotypes showed lower generation probabilities than clonotypes common to all four donors.

Data came from immunoSEQ multiplex PCR; TCRdb stores just in-frame clones and leaves some out. The repertoire holds fewer than 2.5 million clones, with approximately 93% as singletons. It was into CD45RA+ naive and CD45RA-negative memory subsets that the CD4+ cells were split. Note on this clone: Its antigen is not identified.

The J gene is TRBJ1-1, the V gene TRBV5-6, with 7 bases lining up with TRBD1. The receptor comes from a man between 18 and 35 years old in good health. Some clones in this sample may be carry-over from other donors' samples. The sequenced sample was naive CD4+ T cells from PBMCs. As for subset: CD45RA+ positively selected. Written as DNA, the CDR3 is TGTGCCAGCAGCTGGGGACAGCGTTTGAACACTGAAGCTTTCTTT. Translated, it gives CASSWGQRLNTEAFF.